The T cell receptor (beta chain) under discussion was sequenced for a study of blood T cell repertoires in COVID-19 (dated by TCRdb to between 2020 and 2021). In terms of the full investigation: Samples from collaborators originated in the United States, Italy and Spain and spanned both the acute and convalescent phases of COVID-19. The material from the prospective study consisted of cDNA or gDNA derived from T cells, B-cell-depleted T cells, or PBMCs. Subjects who had been exposed to COVID-19, were actively infected with it, or had recovered from it provided the deeply sampled blood TCRbeta repertoires that made up the dataset. The repertoires were released in a freely available public database intended as a resource for research on the immune response to SARS-CoV-2. Samples were obtained from the ongoing ImmuneRACE study (first 160 participants) and from 1,254 subjects provided by 6 global collaborators. Sample metadata almost always included a de-identified subject ID, COVID-19 status, age in years and sex. Where HLA class I and class II types were available, the types were taken from metadata supplied by the sample provider, not from assay-based typing.

TCRbeta CDR3 regions were amplified from genomic DNA by means of the immunoSEQ Assay, a bias-controlled multiplex PCR. The paper's data handling went like this. Nucleated cell counts per sample were estimated from amplification of reference gene primers within the assay. To quantify the absolute abundance of each unique TCRbeta CDR3 rearrangement, sequence reads were collapsed and filtered. For each sample, productive Simpson clonality was calculated as the square root of Simpson's diversity index over productive rearrangements. Held by TCRdb, this immuneACCESS table contains in-frame sequences only and omits some clones. Under half of the omission traces to an unresolved V gene where checked; the cause of the rest is unknown. V and J calls plus clone size are reproduced from that table; the DNA served to infer D and trimming. Counted in this sample were roughly 80,000 clones; roughly nine tenths of them appeared once. The ten largest account for around 5.1% of the sample.

Concerning this clone itself: It lacks a known antigen. No base qualities exist here, and no much larger clone lies one base off it.

The investigation overall reported the following: Clinical and demographic metadata were provided uncurated, with the amount varying by source and participant.

Trimming accounts for 1 base at V and 5 bases at J, while the number of junction bases matched to no gene is 3. From cysteine to phenylalanine, the CDR3 is 14 amino acids long. Only CDR3 DNA remains: 42 bases, in frame from the first base. Per the germline V gene, KGHSH is the CDR1 and LQKENI is the CDR2. Each collaborating institution followed its own protocols to collect whole blood in K2EDTA tubes. For TCRbeta analysis, collaborator samples were shipped as frozen whole blood, as isolated PBMCs, or as DNA extracted from either sample type. This sequence uses TRBV18 and TRBJ2-7, with 9 bases in between that match TRBD1. The specimen was peripheral blood. The clonotype comes from a woman aged 80 or older with active or convalescent COVID-19. The CDR3 region: CASSPLDRGNEQYF. The nucleotide sequence is given as TGTGCCAGCTCACCACTGGACAGGGGAAACGAGCAGTACTTC.